This note documents a single T cell receptor (beta chain) sequence. This sample was taken from a study of blood T cell repertoires in COVID-19. CDR3 size: 16 residues. Germline V gene sequence: CDR1 GTSNPN, CDR2 SVGIG (reference sequence). V was cut by 1 base and J by 1 base, with 14 bases left in between. Sequenced by immunoSEQ multiplex PCR; TCRdb stores in-frame clones only, minus some. The table shows 30,000 to 45,000 clones, with about 91% occurring only once. This sequence was found in an older woman with active COVID-19. The sequencing input was peripheral blood. V gene TRBV30 combines with J gene TRBJ2-1; maybe TRBD2 (6 bases). CDR3 coding DNA: TGTGCCTGGAGTGGACCGACTAGTAAGTCCTACAATGAGCAGTTCTTC. Translated: CAWSGPTSKSYNEQFF.